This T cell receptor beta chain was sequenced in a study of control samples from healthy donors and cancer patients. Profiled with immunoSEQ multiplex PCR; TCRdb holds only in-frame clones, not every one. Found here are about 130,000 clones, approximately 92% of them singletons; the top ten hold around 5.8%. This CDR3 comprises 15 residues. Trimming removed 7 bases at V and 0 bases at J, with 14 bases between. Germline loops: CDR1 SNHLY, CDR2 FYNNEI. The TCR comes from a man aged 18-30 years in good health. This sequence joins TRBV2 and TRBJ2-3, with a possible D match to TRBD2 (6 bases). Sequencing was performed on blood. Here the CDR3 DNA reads TGTGCCAGCAACCTCCGGGGGATTAGCACAGATACGCAGTATTTT. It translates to CASNLRGISTDTQYF.